A selection of T cell receptor beta chains follows, all from one sample in a study of beta chain features in type 1 diabetes. Measured with immunoSEQ multiplex PCR; TCRdb has only the in-frame clones, and not every one. The data contain roughly 220,000 clones, approximately 16% of them singletons. The source material was naive CD4+ T cells from blood. Every receptor here comes from a man aged 25 to 40 with type 1 diabetes. CDR3s include the opening cysteine and the closing phenylalanine or tryptophan. D genes are given only for firm matches. Clone size is stated in some rows and not others, as once, few, many or a class when expanded.

.	TRBV18	TRBJ2-7	few	TGTGCCAGCTCACCCGGGACCAACTACGAGCAGTACTTC	CASSPGTNYEQYF
.	TRBV10-1	TRBJ2-7	.	TGCGCCAGCAGTCCCGGCTACGAGCAGTACTTC	CASSPGYEQYF
.	TRBV20-1	TRBJ2-3	.	TGCAGTGCGGGGAATTCAGATACGCAGTATTTT	CSAGNSDTQYF
.	TRBV4-3	TRBJ2-5	.	TGCGCCAGCAGCCAAAAAGACAGAAATCAAGAGACCCAGTACTTC	CASSQKDRNQETQYF
.	TRBV5-1	TRBJ2-2	.	TGCGCCAGCAGCTCGGGTCTGTCCCTCACCGGGGAGCTGTTTTTT	CASSSGLSLTGELFF
.	TRBV29-1	TRBJ1-1	.	TGCAGCGCTCGGGCCTCCCAGGGCAGTGTTGACGCTTTCTTT	CSARASQGSVDAFF
.	TRBV12-5	TRBJ2-5	.	TGTGCTAGTGGTTACGGACCGCTTCGCCAAGAGACCCAGTACTTC	CASGYGPLRQETQYF
.	TRBV6-1	TRBJ2-7	few	TGTGCCAGCAGTGAACTGTTTGCTGGGTTAAACGAGCAGTACTTC	CASSELFAGLNEQYF
.	TRBV7-6	TRBJ2-1	few	TGTGCCAGCAGCTTATTCAGGAATGAGCAGTTCTTC	CASSLFRNEQFF
.	TRBV10-2	TRBJ2-7	.	TGCGCCAGCAGTGAGAGGGGCGGCTACGAGCAGTACTTC	CASSERGGYEQYF
TRBD1	TRBV5-6	TRBJ2-1	.	TGTGCCAGCAGCTTGCACAGGGGCAATGAGCAGTTCTTC	CASSLHRGNEQFF
.	TRBV10-3	TRBJ2-3	.	TGTGCCATCAGCCCGGGACTCCAAGGGGCAGATACGCAGTATTTT	CAISPGLQGADTQYF
TRBD1	TRBV7-2	TRBJ2-1	.	TGTGCCAGCAGCCAGGGACAGGGTATCTACAATGAGCAGTTCTTC	CASSQGQGIYNEQFF
.	TRBV5-4	TRBJ2-1	.	TGTGCCAGCAGCCTTCCTAACTACAATGAGCAGTTCTTC	CASSLPNYNEQFF
TRBD2	TRBV6-1	TRBJ2-4	.	TGTGCCAGCAGTGAAACTAGCGGGAGTAACATTCAGTACTTC	CASSETSGSNIQYF
.	TRBV4-3	TRBJ1-4	few	TGCGCCAGCAGCCCGATGTCCCTGCAGAATGAAAAACTGTTTTTT	CASSPMSLQNEKLFF
TRBD2	TRBV9	TRBJ2-1	few	TGTGCCAGCAGCGTTAGCGGGACCTACAATGAGCAGTTCTTC	CASSVSGTYNEQFF
.	TRBV30	TRBJ2-7	.	TGTGCCTGGGTTAGGTCGCGCGAGCAGTACTTC	CAWVRSREQYF
.	TRBV4-2	TRBJ2-1	few	TGTGCCAGCAGCCAAGGGGCAGGGACCAACTCCTACAATGAGCAGTTCTTC	CASSQGAGTNSYNEQFF
TRBD2	TRBV5-1	TRBJ2-1	few	TGCGCCAGCAGCTTCGGACTAGCGGGTAACTCCTACAATGAGCAGTTCTTC	CASSFGLAGNSYNEQFF
.	TRBV28	TRBJ2-1	few	TGTGCCAGCAGTCCCTCCGGACAGGAGCAGTTCTTC	CASSPSGQEQFF
.	TRBV4-3	TRBJ2-3	.	TGCGCCAGCAGCCCCTTGATGACAGATACGCAGTATTTT	CASSPLMTDTQYF
TRBD1	TRBV30	TRBJ1-1	.	TGTGCCTGGAGTAGGACAGGGGGCACTGAAGCTTTCTTT	CAWSRTGGTEAFF
.	TRBV10-3	TRBJ2-3	few	TGTGCCATCAAGGAGACAGGCACAGATACGCAGTATTTT	CAIKETGTDTQYF
TRBD1	TRBV30	TRBJ1-2	.	TGTGCCTGGAGTTCACAGGGGAACCTAAACTATGGCTACACCTTC	CAWSSQGNLNYGYTF
.	TRBV25-1	TRBJ1-2	.	TGTGCCAGCAGGGACTGGAACTATGGCTACACCTTC	CASRDWNYGYTF
TRBD2	TRBV6-5	TRBJ2-3	.	TGTGCCAGCAGCCACGTCCTAGCGGGAGGTGATACGCAGTATTTT	CASSHVLAGGDTQYF
TRBD2	TRBV19	TRBJ2-1	.	TGTGCCAGTAGTATAGGGCAGGGCGGGAGCTCCTACAATGAGCAGTTCTTC	CASSIGQGGSSYNEQFF
TRBD1	TRBV29-1	TRBJ1-3	.	TGCAGCGTTGCCGGGACAGTGGCTGGAAACACCATATATTTT	CSVAGTVAGNTIYF
.	TRBV18	TRBJ2-1	few	TGTGCCAGCTCACCTCCCTCGGAGGTTGAGCAGTTCTTC	CASSPPSEVEQFF
.	TRBV21-1	TRBJ1-5	few	TGTGCCAGCAGCCGAAGACAGGGGAGCAATCAGCCCCAGCATTTT	CASSRRQGSNQPQHF
.	TRBV30	TRBJ2-3	.	TGTGCCTGGAGTGACGTGGGAGATACGCAGTATTTT	CAWSDVGDTQYF
.	TRBV7-3	TRBJ2-3	few	TGTGCCAGCAGCGGCCGGGACTTCTTCACAGATACGCAGTATTTT	CASSGRDFFTDTQYF
TRBD1	TRBV6-1	TRBJ1-2	.	TGTGCCAGCAGTGAAAGTCCAGGGGGCGGATACTATGGCTACACCTTC	CASSESPGGGYYGYTF
TRBD1	TRBV7-2	TRBJ2-7	few	TGTGCCAGCAGCTCCCGGGACAGGGGGGTCTACGAGCAGTACTTC	CASSSRDRGVYEQYF
.	TRBV14	TRBJ1-1	.	TGTGCCAGCAGCCAAGTAAGGGGCGGTGGAACTGAAGCTTTCTTT	CASSQVRGGGTEAFF
.	TRBV29-1	TRBJ2-6	.	TGCAGCGTTGAAGAGAGGCGGGGACTGGCCCCCTCTGGGGCCAACGTCCTGACTTTC	CSVEERRGLAPSGANVLTF
TRBD1	TRBV29-1	TRBJ1-4	.	TGCAGCGCCGGGGACAGAGCCGAAAAACTGTTTTTT	CSAGDRAEKLFF
TRBD1	TRBV6-4	TRBJ1-2	.	TGTGCCAGCAGGGGACAGACGTATGGCTACACCTTC	CASRGQTYGYTF
.	TRBV5-1	TRBJ2-1	.	TGCGCCAGCAGCTCCTTACCTCAAAGCTCCTACAATGAGCAGTTCTTC	CASSSLPQSSYNEQFF
.	TRBV19	TRBJ2-3	.	TGTGCCAGTACCGCCACAGATACGCAGTATTTT	CASTATDTQYF
.	TRBV28	TRBJ2-7	.	TGTGCCAGCAGACAGGTCGGAATCTACGAGCAGTACTTC	CASRQVGIYEQYF
.	TRBV10-3	TRBJ2-3	.	TGTGCCACCACCGCTGCTAGAACAGATACGCAGTATTTT	CATTAARTDTQYF
TRBD2	TRBV28	TRBJ2-1	.	TGTGCCAGCAGTTCTAGCGGGAGAGACAGCTCCTACAATGAGCAGTTCTTC	CASSSSGRDSSYNEQFF
.	TRBV28	TRBJ1-1	few	TGTGCCAGCAGTTTATCCCGGCCCATGAACACTGAAGCTTTCTTT	CASSLSRPMNTEAFF
.	TRBV10-3	TRBJ2-1	.	TGTGCCATCAGTGGATCTATATCCAATGAGCAGTTCTTC	CAISGSISNEQFF
.	TRBV7-6	TRBJ2-7	few	TGTGCCAGCAGCTTATCAGCGGTCGGGCTCTACGAGCAGTACTTC	CASSLSAVGLYEQYF
TRBD1	TRBV14	TRBJ2-1	.	TGTGCCAGCAGTCGGGACAGGGGAATCTACAATGAGCAGTTCTTC	CASSRDRGIYNEQFF